This TCR beta chain was sequenced in a study of neoadjuvant anti-PD-1 for oral cavity cancer. On the study more broadly: Non-progressing patients received a fourth nivolumab dose near day 43, then surgery on days 50-56.

As for time point: after neoadjuvant nivolumab, at surgical resection. Six replicates per PBMC sample, mostly from 450 to 600 ng of genomic DNA. TCRdb's copy holds only in-frame clones and misses some; the assay was immunoSEQ multiplex PCR. Of about 14,000 clones listed, about 74% are singletons. J was trimmed by 1 base and V by 4 bases; bases with no gene match: 5. The germline gives CDR1 SQVTM, CDR2 ANQGSEA. This CDR3 has 15 residues. Findings and caveats of the study: TCR analyses covered only a few patients per response group. Post-nivolumab, blood T cell clonality was significantly elevated in non-responders.

As to this clone: Its specificity is not known.

This sample comprised PBMCs, obtained after nivolumab (anti-PD-1) treatment. This TCR came from a person between 40 and 85 years old with oral cavity squamous cell carcinoma. J is TRBJ2-3 and V is TRBV29-1; 10 bases align to TRBD2. CDR3 loop: CSVAPTSGGTDTQYF. CDR3 nucleotide sequence: TGCAGCGTTGCGCCCACTAGCGGGGGCACAGATACGCAGTATTTT.